This T cell receptor (beta chain) was recovered during a study of post-analysis software for immune sequencing data (dated by TCRdb to between 2015 and 2017). Turning to the overall study: Recorded disease courses included relapsing-remitting, secondary progressive and progressive-relapsing multiple sclerosis, with some patients lacking subtype annotation. The multiple sclerosis patient repertoires were compared with more than 9 previously published healthy control repertoires from donors aged 6 to 25 years. A subset of samples was prepared in parallel using single-end sample barcoding, then pooled and co-amplified after Illumina adapter ligation.

Comment on this clonotype: This clone's antigen is unknown. Qualities for individual bases were not recorded, and no much larger clone is one base off.

Here is what the overall study found, with its caveats: The control group was slightly older than the multiple sclerosis patient group. Significantly higher frequencies in patients than in controls were found for roughly 5 TRBV segments, including TRBV5-6, TRBV5-1 and TRBV20-1. Direct clustering with F measure showed strong co-clustering of samples prepared in the same batch, prompting a batch-effect correction. Normalized Chao1 diversity was significantly lower in multiple sclerosis patients than controls, suggesting substantial peripheral T-cell clonal expansion.

Including cysteine and phenylalanine, the CDR3 has 15 amino acids. Only the CDR3 DNA stays, 45 bases, in frame from base 1. To demonstrate the VDJtools post-analysis software, TCR beta repertoires were profiled from the peripheral blood of about 14 young patients with multiple sclerosis. The multiple sclerosis patients were children and adolescents between about 6 and 16 years of age. The library relied on PCR. TCRdb records Illumina HiSeq 2500 as the sequencer. Unique molecular identifiers were incorporated into TCR beta cDNA libraries to reduce PCR and sequencing biases. Per 1 to 10 million input T cells, some 500,000 cDNA molecules were obtained, such that each molecule approximated one T cell. The patient libraries were prepared and sequenced using the same protocol as the earlier healthy control dataset. Samples belonging to the same batch were prepared together, multiplexed and sequenced on a shared HiSeq lane. On the study's bioinformatics: Raw barcoded reads were processed with MIGEC, and single-read molecular identifier groups were discarded before consensus assembly and CDR3 extraction. Clonotype tables were post-analysed with VDJtools, and diversity was normalized by down-sampling all datasets to the smallest sample size. In repertoire overlap clustering, CDR3 amino acid sequences, but not nucleotide sequences, were matched to correct batch-related cross-sample contamination. The public reads were reprocessed in TCRdb via fastp at Q25 and MiXCR, keeping in-frame beta chains. When rows share a CDR3 protein, they turn into one entry using the most common DNA and genes. None of the V and J calls come from the authors' own analysis; TCRdb made them. Within this sample are about 500,000 distinct CDR3 sequences, with less than 45% of them counted one time only. Clones ranked in the top ten supply 9% to 13% of the sample.

Sequencing used blood. This receptor was identified in a girl under 18 with multiple sclerosis. The sequence joins TRBV21-1 to TRBJ1-2. TRBV21-1 is noted as a pseudogene. CDR3 reads: CASSKGTSEDYGYTF. The DNA sequence reads TGTGCCAGCAGCAAAGGCACCTCGGAGGACTATGGCTACACCTTC.